This TCR beta chain was sequenced for a study of T cell responses to AZD1222 COVID-19 vaccine. Background on the study: The study pooled second doses at about 4 or about 12 weeks.

The table came from immunoSEQ multiplex PCR; TCRdb's copy has only in-frame clones and leaves some out. The data show 140,000 to 150,000 clones, roughly 93% seen once. This TCR was recovered from an adult in good health. This specimen was peripheral blood, taken on day 0 of AZD1222 vaccination.

The CDR3 nucleotides read TGTGCCAGCAGTGAGGGTAGGGAGGATGGCTACACCTTC. Translated: CASSEGREDGYTF. The J gene is TRBJ1-2, the V gene TRBV2; D gene ambiguous. The CDR3 is made up of 13 amino acids. Germline loops: CDR1 SNHLY, CDR2 FYNNEI. Trimming removed 3 bases at V and 6 bases at J, with 11 bases between.